The T cell receptor (beta chain) under discussion was sequenced for a study of tissue T cells after allogeneic stem cell transplantation. Gastrointestinal graft-versus-host disease was present in all patients, each treated with several therapy lines. General study points: Few T cell clones were shared across patients, but motif clusters showed tissue-specific shared signatures.

The germline V gene has CDR1 LGHNA and CDR2 YNFKEQ. V dropped 1 base and J dropped 6 bases, with 7 bases sitting between them. The CDR3 extends over 12 amino acids. Sequencing of TCRbeta CDR3 at survey depth gave sequences and template counts. Produced via immunoSEQ multiplex PCR; TCRdb's table is partial and in-frame only. This sample contains around 72 clones. As to this clone: The antigen is not known.

This sequence was found in a female patient aged 40-69 years with steroid-refractory graft-versus-host disease after an allogeneic stem cell transplant. A subset of T cells may come from the graft donor. The source material was transverse colon tissue, sampled at autopsy. The chain links TRBV4-2 to TRBJ2-7; D remains unclear. CDR3 amino acids: CASSQVWGEQYF. CDR3 DNA: TGTGCCAGCAGCCAAGTCTGGGGCGAGCAGTACTTC.